The 27 T cell receptor beta chains listed next were all sequenced from one sample in a study of identifying expanded T cells in peripheral blood. Clones were sequenced by immunoSEQ multiplex PCR, and TCRdb holds only the in-frame ones, with some missing. The sample lists about 98,000 clones; 88% were seen once. The sample consisted of blood. The receptors shown here come from a person aged 18-70 years in good health.

This clone is labeled medium-sized. This chain connects TRBV10-2 to TRBJ2-7; D tentatively fits TRBD1 or TRBD2 (5 bases each). The germline gives CDR1 WSHSY, CDR2 SAAADI. V lost 7 bases and J 0 bases, leaving 16 bases between the germline ends. The CDR3 is 15 residues long. Here the CDR3 reads CASTAARGVSYEQYF. CDR3 nucleotides: TGCGCCAGCACCGCGGCGCGAGGGGTCTCCTACGAGCAGTACTTC.

The chain employs TRBV18 and TRBJ2-5; TRBD1 might be the D (6 bases). This CDR3 region has 16 residues. The germline V and J ends were trimmed by 2 bases and 2 bases, with 15 bases remaining between them. Germline V lookup: CDR1 KGHSH, CDR2 LQKENI. The CDR3 loop is CASSPVVQGSQETQYF. CDR3 in DNA: TGTGCCAGCTCACCAGTAGTACAGGGTTCTCAAGAGACCCAGTACTTC.

The rearrangement uses TRBV5-1 and TRBJ1-1, with 11 nucleotides matching TRBD1. The length of the CDR3 is 15 residues. Germline V gives CDR1 SGHRS, CDR2 YFSETQ. With 6 bases clipped from V and 3 bases from J, the junction kept 7 bases outside the gene matches. Here the CDR3 DNA reads TGCGCCAGCACCTCCGCGGGACAGGGGGACACTGAAGCTTTCTTT. It codes for CASTSAGQGDTEAFF.

The CDR3, as DNA: TGCGCCAGCAGCTTACCTATCAGGCCTCGGGTCTCTGGGGCCAACGTCCTGACTTTC. Protein sequence: CASSLPIRPRVSGANVLTF. The chain joins TRBV4-1 to TRBJ2-6, with unresolved D. The germline V gene has CDR1 MGHRA and CDR2 YSYEKL. The CDR3 spans 19 residues. V was trimmed by 5 bases and J by 0 bases, leaving 20 bases between them.

CDR3 coding DNA: TGTGCCAGCAGTGAACAGGTCCTGGGCTACACCTTC. Protein product: CASSEQVLGYTF. This chain connects TRBV28 to TRBJ1-2; D might be TRBD1 (5 bases). V lost 5 bases and J lost 8, with 12 bases in between. CDR3 length equals 12 residues. Germline V CDR1 and CDR2: MDHEN, SYDVKM.

This sequence joins TRBV28 and TRBJ1-1, with 7 bases fitting TRBD1. The CDR3 runs to 14 residues. CDR1 is MDHEN and CDR2 is SYDVKM in the germline V gene. V was clipped by 4 bases and J by 3 bases; unmatched bases: 5. The DNA of the CDR3 is TGTGCCAGCAGTTATTTGGGACAGTACACTGAAGCTTTCTTT. Residues: CASSYLGQYTEAFF.

The chain employs TRBV7-3 and TRBJ1-1, with 7 bases that match TRBD1. Trimming took 5 bases from V and 0 from J; bases not matched to a gene: 3. Germline V gene data show CDR1 as SGHTA and CDR2 as FQGTGA. The CDR3 is 14 amino acids. This CDR3 reads CASSPGQMNTEAFF. CDR3 DNA sequence: TGTGCCAGCAGCCCGGGACAGATGAACACTGAAGCTTTCTTT.

The J gene is TRBJ2-7, the V gene TRBV27, with D perhaps TRBD1 or TRBD2 (5 bases each). This CDR3 contains 15 residues. Trimming took off 6 bases at V and 0 bases at J, with 15 bases between the two ends. Germline V lookup: CDR1 MNHEY, CDR2 SMNVEV (reference sequence). Here the CDR3 reads CASRRGALSSYEQYF. DNA of the CDR3: TGTGCCAGCAGGCGAGGGGCCCTCAGCTCCTACGAGCAGTACTTC.

The chain employs TRBV30 and TRBJ1-4; D may be TRBD1 (6 bases). Germline loops: CDR1 GTSNPN, CDR2 SVGIG (reference sequence). This CDR3 is built from 18 residues. V was shortened by 0 bases and J by 0 bases, with 17 bases between the two germline ends. CDR3: CAWSVNRGRGATNEKLFF. CDR3 nucleotides: TGTGCCTGGAGTGTAAATCGGGGGCGCGGAGCAACTAATGAAAAACTGTTTTTT.

This rearrangement joins TRBV20-1 to TRBJ1-1; D is undetermined. The ends were cut back, 3 bases at V and 7 bases at J, with 6 bases in the middle. Germline values: CDR1 DFQATT, CDR2 SNEGSKA (reference sequence). This CDR3 region has 10 residues. The CDR3: CSASRVEAFF. The CDR3 region has the DNA TGCAGTGCTAGTAGGGTTGAAGCTTTCTTT.

The chain employs TRBV11-3 and TRBJ2-2; D remains unclear. The CDR3 runs 13 residues. Germline lookup yields CDR1 SGHNT and CDR2 YENEEA. V shed 1 base and J shed 4 bases, with 4 bases lying between them. CDR3 DNA sequence: TGTGCCAGCAGCTTAGTTTCCACCGGGGAGCTGTTTTTT. Translated, it gives CASSLVSTGELFF.

This chain links TRBV5-4 with TRBJ2-2, with 9 bases fitting TRBD1. Per germline, CDR1 SGHNT and CDR2 YYREEE (reference sequence). The CDR3 is 16 amino acids. J gave up 2 bases and V 4 bases, and 6 bases lay outside the gene matches. The CDR3 here is CASSPGGQGNTGELFF. The DNA of the CDR3 is TGTGCCAGCAGCCCGGGGGGACAGGGTAACACCGGGGAGCTGTTTTTT. Supplemented by reference TRBV5-4 and TRBJ2-2, the full variable domain reads ETGVTQSPTHLIKTRGQQVTLRCSSQSGHNTVSWYQQALGQGPQFIFQYYREEENGRGNFPPRFSGLQFPNYSSELNVNALELDDSALYLCASSPGGQGNTGELFFGEGSRLTVL.

The chain recombines TRBV19 with TRBJ1-5; 8 bases line up with TRBD1. The trim removed 5 bases at V and 4 bases at J, leaving 13 bases unmatched. The germline V gene encodes CDR1 LNHDA and CDR2 SQIVND (reference sequence). The CDR3 contains 17 residues. The CDR3 sequence is CASSPISQGAQNQPQHF. CDR3 DNA: TGTGCCAGTAGTCCGATCTCCCAGGGGGCGCAGAATCAGCCCCAGCATTTT.

The chain couples TRBV23-1 to TRBJ2-1; 13 bases agree with TRBD2. TRBV23-1 is labeled an ORF, and its function is uncertain. The junction had 16 bases not matched to a gene; V was cut back by 2 bases and J by 9 bases. The CDR3 runs to 19 residues. The CDR3 protein is CASSQPQIRTSGRSSEQFF. The CDR3 DNA follows: TGCGCCAGCAGTCAACCTCAAATCCGGACTAGCGGGAGATCCAGTGAGCAGTTCTTC.

The chain recombines TRBV7-2 with TRBJ1-6; possible D gene TRBD1, 5 bases. CDR3 size: 14 residues. Deletions cut 5 bases from V and 7 bases from J, with 12 bases between. From germline, CDR1 is SGHTA and CDR2 FQGNSA. The CDR3 DNA follows: TGTGCCAGCAGCCCCAGGGAACTCAATTCACCCCTCCACTTT. Its translation is CASSPRELNSPLHF.

This clone was observed a single time. This rearrangement joins TRBV2 to TRBJ1-2; no firm D call. The V and J ends lost 7 bases and 8 bases respectively, with 17 bases between them. CDR3 length: 13 residues. Germline V gene lookup returns CDR1 SNHLY and CDR2 FYNNEI. CDR3 amino acids: CASTQWEGFGYTF. The CDR3 DNA sequence: TGTGCCAGCACCCAATGGGAGGGCTTCGGCTACACCTTC.

The V gene is TRBV10-3, the J gene TRBJ2-1; D gene uncertain. The length of the CDR3 is 13 residues. Germline V gene sequence: CDR1 ENHRY, CDR2 SYGVKD. Trimming removed 4 bases at V and 5 bases at J, with 9 bases between. The CDR3 coding sequence is TGTGCCATCAGTGTCAATGGGGACAATGAGCAGTTCTTC. It specifies CAISVNGDNEQFF.

This clone came up once. The gene calls are TRBV7-3 and TRBJ2-2, with 14 bases identical to TRBD2. The CDR3 spans 17 residues. Germline CDR1 SGHTA, CDR2 FQGTGA. The V gene end was trimmed by 5 bases and the J gene end by 5 bases; junction bases not matched to a gene: 7. CDR3 region: CASSEGLAGVRTGELFF. The CDR3 nucleotides read TGTGCCAGCAGCGAGGGACTAGCGGGAGTAAGAACCGGGGAGCTGTTTTTT.

This rearrangement joins TRBV5-3 to TRBJ1-3; possible D gene TRBD1, 6 bases. TRBV5-3 is labeled an ORF, and its function is uncertain. Trimming pared 6 bases from V and 10 bases from J, leaving 17 bases between. CDR3 length equals 13 residues. The CDR3 DNA reads TGTGCCAGAAACGGGACAACTCTTTTGACCATATATTTT. It is translated as CARNGTTLLTIYF.

The J gene is TRBJ2-7, the V gene TRBV7-2; D is perhaps TRBD2 (6 bases). Trimming stripped 1 base from V and 3 bases from J, with 10 bases between. This CDR3 comprises 14 residues. Germline CDR1 SGHTA, CDR2 FQGNSA. Here the CDR3 reads CASSLDGGDYEQYF. CDR3 DNA sequence: TGTGCCAGCAGCTTAGATGGAGGGGACTACGAGCAGTACTTC.

The rearrangement uses TRBV7-9 and TRBJ2-7; D is ambiguous. The CDR3 is 14 amino acids. Germline CDR1 and CDR2: SEHNR and FQNEAQ (reference sequence). V was pared by 1 base and J by 3 bases, with 10 bases between. Here the CDR3 DNA reads TGTGCCAGCAGCTTAGGAGGACGGCACTACGAGCAGTACTTC. Translation: CASSLGGRHYEQYF.

The gene calls are TRBV11-2 and TRBJ2-7, with D possibly being TRBD1 (6 bases). Germline V gene data show CDR1 as SGHAT and CDR2 as FQNNGV. This CDR3 has 14 amino acids. With 5 bases removed from V and 4 bases from J, the gap between germline ends came to 15 bases. Here the CDR3 reads CASSPRDNRYEQYF. The CDR3 coding sequence is TGTGCCAGCAGCCCCCGGGACAACCGTTACGAGCAGTACTTC. Drawing the rest from reference TRBV11-2 and TRBJ2-7, the complete variable domain is EAGVAQSPRYKIIEKRQSVAFWCNPISGHATLYWYQQILGQGPKLLIQFQNNGVVDDSQLPKDRFSAERLKGVDSTLKIQPAKLEDSAVYLCASSPRDNRYEQYFGPGTRLTVT.

The gene calls are TRBV7-9 and TRBJ2-2; 12 bases match TRBD2. CDR1 is SEHNR, CDR2 FQNEAQ, per germline (reference sequence). The CDR3 runs to 17 residues. After removal of 0 bases from V and 5 bases from J, the junction contained 4 bases not matched to a gene. CDR3 in DNA: TGTGCCAGCAGCTTAGCGGGACTAGCGGGTCGTACCGGGGAGCTGTTTTTT. Translated: CASSLAGLAGRTGELFF. Based on the CDR3 plus reference TRBV7-9 and TRBJ2-2, the full variable domain is DTGVSQNPRHKITKRGQNVTFRCDPISEHNRLYWYRQTLGQGPEFLTYFQNEAQLEKSRLLSDRFSAERPKGSFSTLEIQRTEQGDSAMYLCASSLAGLAGRTGELFFGEGSRLTVL.

The chain has TRBV6-6 and TRBJ1-1, with 7 positions matching TRBD1. The V and J ends lost 10 bases and 5 bases, in that order; junction bases with no gene match: 7. The CDR3 covers 12 residues. CDR1 is MNHNY, CDR2 SVGAGI, per germline (reference sequence). The CDR3 protein is CAIKDRETEAFF. CDR3 DNA: TGTGCCATCAAAGACAGGGAAACTGAAGCTTTCTTT.

This clone came up a few times. The chain carries TRBV4-3 and TRBJ2-7, with no clear D. Germline CDR1 reads LGHNA; CDR2 reads YSLEER. The CDR3 consists of 15 residues. Trimming pared 1 base from V and 3 bases from J, leaving 13 bases between. The CDR3 spells CASSQVLGGLYEQYF. CDR3 coding DNA: TGCGCCAGCAGCCAAGTATTAGGCGGTCTCTACGAGCAGTACTTC.

In nucleotides, the CDR3 is TGCAGCGTAGGGACTAGAACAGGGGGTGGCTACACCTTC. It specifies CSVGTRTGGGYTF. The chain joins TRBV29-1 to TRBJ1-2; 8 bases fit TRBD1. Germline V gene sequence: CDR1 SQVTM, CDR2 ANQGSEA. The CDR3 spans 13 residues. V trimming: 6 bases; J trimming: 7 bases; junction bases outside the gene matches: 10.

V is TRBV7-9 and J is TRBJ2-7; D is undetermined. CDR1 and CDR2 from the germline V gene are SEHNR and FQNEAQ (reference sequence). The CDR3 is 12 residues long. The V end lost 1 base, the J end lost 3 bases, and 4 bases lay between the germline ends. CDR3 nucleotides: TGTGCCAGCAGCTTAGTAAGCTACGAGCAGTACTTC. Protein product: CASSLVSYEQYF.